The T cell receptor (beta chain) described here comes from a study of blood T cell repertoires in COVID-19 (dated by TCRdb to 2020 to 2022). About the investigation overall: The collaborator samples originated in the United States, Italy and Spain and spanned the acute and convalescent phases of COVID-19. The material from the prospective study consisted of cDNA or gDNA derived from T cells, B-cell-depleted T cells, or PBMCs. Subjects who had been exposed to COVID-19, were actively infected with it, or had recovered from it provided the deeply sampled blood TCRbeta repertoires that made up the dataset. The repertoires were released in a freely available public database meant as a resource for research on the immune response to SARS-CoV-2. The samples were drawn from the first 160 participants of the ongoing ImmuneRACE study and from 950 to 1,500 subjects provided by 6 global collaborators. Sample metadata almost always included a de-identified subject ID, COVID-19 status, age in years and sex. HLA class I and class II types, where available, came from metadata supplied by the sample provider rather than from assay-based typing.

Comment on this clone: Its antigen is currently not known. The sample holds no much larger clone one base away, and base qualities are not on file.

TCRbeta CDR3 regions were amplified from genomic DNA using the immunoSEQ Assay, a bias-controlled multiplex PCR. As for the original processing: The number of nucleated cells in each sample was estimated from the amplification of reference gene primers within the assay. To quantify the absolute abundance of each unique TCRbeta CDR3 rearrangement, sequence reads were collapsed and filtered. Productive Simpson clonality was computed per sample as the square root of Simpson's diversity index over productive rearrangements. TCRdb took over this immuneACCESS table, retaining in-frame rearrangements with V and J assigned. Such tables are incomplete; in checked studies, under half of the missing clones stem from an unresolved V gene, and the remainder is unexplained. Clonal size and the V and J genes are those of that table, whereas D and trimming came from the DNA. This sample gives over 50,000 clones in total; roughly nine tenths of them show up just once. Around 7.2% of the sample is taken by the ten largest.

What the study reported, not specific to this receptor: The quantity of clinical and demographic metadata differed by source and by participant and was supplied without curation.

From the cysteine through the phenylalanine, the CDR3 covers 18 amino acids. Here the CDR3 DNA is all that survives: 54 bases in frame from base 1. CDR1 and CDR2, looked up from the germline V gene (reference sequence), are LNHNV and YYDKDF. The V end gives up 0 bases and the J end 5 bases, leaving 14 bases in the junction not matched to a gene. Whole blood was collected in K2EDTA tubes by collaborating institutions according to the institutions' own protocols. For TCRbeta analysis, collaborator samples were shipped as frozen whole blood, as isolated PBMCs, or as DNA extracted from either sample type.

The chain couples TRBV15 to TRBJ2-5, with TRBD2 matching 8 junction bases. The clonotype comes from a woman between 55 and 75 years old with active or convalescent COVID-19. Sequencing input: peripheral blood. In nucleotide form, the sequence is TGTGCCACCAGCAGAGATCCCACTAGCGGCTGGGGGGGGGAGACCCAGTACTTC. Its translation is CATSRDPTSGWGGETQYF.